One and the same sample provided the 17 T cell receptor beta chains below, sequenced in a study of shared clonotypes between healthy human individuals. TCRdb keeps only in-frame clones here, not all; method: immunoSEQ multiplex PCR. The data hold some 1,100,000 clones, with 70% to 80% observed a single time. Sequencing used memory CD4+ T cells from PBMCs. Subset: CD45RA-negative fraction. These receptor sequences come from a man aged 18 to 29 in good health. Some clones in this sample may be carry-over from other donors' samples.

About this clone: This sample includes further DNA sequences coding for the same CDR3. The chain carries TRBV5-1 and TRBJ1-5, with 7 bases matching TRBD1. In germline, CDR1 is SGHRS, CDR2 YFSETQ. Trimming removed 1 base from V and 2 bases from J; junction bases left unmatched: 3. The CDR3 sequence is 15 residues long. The CDR3 coding sequence is TGCGCCAGCAGCTTGACAGGGGTAGGCAATCAGCCCCAGCATTTT. It specifies CASSLTGVGNQPQHF.

This clone was seen a few times. The chain recombines TRBV5-1 with TRBJ2-1, with D possibly matching TRBD1 (5 bases). Germline CDR1 and CDR2: SGHRS and YFSETQ. The V gene lost 5 bases and the J gene lost 7 bases, with 16 bases spanning the gap. This CDR3 has 14 residues. The CDR3, as DNA: TGCGCCAGCAGTTCCCAGGGATTTGAAAATGAGCAGTTCTTC. This gives the protein CASSSQGFENEQFF.

The CDR3 loop reads CASSFARANTGELFF. CDR3 nucleotides: TGTGCCAGCAGTTTTGCCAGGGCGAACACCGGGGAGCTGTTTTTT. The chain carries TRBV27 and TRBJ2-2; D may be TRBD1 (5 bases). V was trimmed by 3 bases and J by 0 bases, leaving 8 bases between them. Germline V lookup: CDR1 MNHEY, CDR2 SMNVEV (reference sequence). The CDR3 runs 15 residues.

The chain carries TRBV29-1 and TRBJ2-1, with 10 bases lining up with TRBD1. This CDR3 comprises 15 residues. Germline loops: CDR1 SQVTM, CDR2 ANQGSEA. Trimming at V came to 4 bases and at J to 5 bases, leaving 8 bases not matched to a gene. The CDR3 here is CSVGGTGALDNEQFF. DNA of the CDR3: TGCAGCGTTGGGGGGACAGGGGCGCTGGACAATGAGCAGTTCTTC.

The table lists this clone with a count of one. The V gene is TRBV15, the J gene TRBJ2-1; D might be TRBD1 (6 bases). Trimming removed 3 bases from V and 8 bases from J, with 11 bases in between. CDR3 length: 13 amino acids. The germline V gene has CDR1 LNHNV and CDR2 YYDKDF (reference sequence). This CDR3 is CATSRPTGDEQFF. CDR3 sequence (DNA): TGTGCCACCAGCAGGCCGACAGGCGATGAGCAGTTCTTC.

A note on this clone: One end of the junction does not line up with germline, which may come from a read error. The sample holds other DNA sequences that translate to the same CDR3. This sequence joins TRBV7-3 and TRBJ2-3; 9 nucleotides line up with TRBD2. The CDR3 is 16 amino acids. Germline assignment: CDR1 SGHTA and CDR2 FQGTGA. CDR3 coding DNA: TGTGCCAGTAGCTTAGGTTGGAGGGCTAGCGGGGACACGCAGTATTTT. Translating it yields CASSLGWRASGDTQYF.

Notes on this clone: Distinct nucleotide sequences in the sample also encode this CDR3. This sequence joins TRBV7-9 and TRBJ2-7; D may be TRBD2 (6 bases). This CDR3 contains 13 residues. Germline CDR1 reads SEHNR; CDR2 reads FQNEAQ (reference sequence). Trimming shortened V by 3 bases and J by 2 bases, and 8 bases separated the two germline ends. The CDR3 DNA follows: TGTGCCAGCAGCTTGGGGGGACCCTACGAGCAGTACTTC. Amino acid sequence: CASSLGGPYEQYF.

CDR3 DNA sequence: TGTGCCAGCAGCCCGCCGGGACTAGCGGGAGAAAACTACGAGCAGTACTTC. This translates into CASSPPGLAGENYEQYF. The rearrangement uses TRBV5-4 and TRBJ2-7, with 14 bases that match TRBD2. CDR1 SGHNT and CDR2 YYREEE come from the germline V gene (reference sequence). The J segment lost 3 bases and the V segment lost 4 bases, leaving 9 bases of the junction unmatched. This CDR3 spans 17 amino acids.

The chain has TRBV10-3 and TRBJ1-4; D gene unclear. Trimming shortened V by 5 bases and J by 8 bases, and 9 bases separated the two germline ends. This CDR3 contains 12 residues. The V gene's germline CDR1 is ENHRY and CDR2 SYGVKD. The DNA for the CDR3 is TGTGCCATCAGTCCGAAGGGAGAAAAACTGTTTTTT. Translation gives CAISPKGEKLFF.

The chain employs TRBV6-5 and TRBJ1-1, with TRBD1 as a possible D gene (6 bases). Germline V gives CDR1 MNHEY, CDR2 SVGAGI. V gave up 2 bases and J gave up 2 bases, with 9 bases separating them. The CDR3 is 14 residues long. CDR3 bases: TGTGCCAGCAGTTACGGGACACGCAACACTGAAGCTTTCTTT. Encoded protein: CASSYGTRNTEAFF.

The chain couples TRBV11-2 to TRBJ2-3, with D possibly TRBD2 on 5 matching bases. The germline V and J ends were trimmed by 5 bases and 1 base, with 22 bases remaining between them. The germline V gene encodes CDR1 SGHAT and CDR2 FQNNGV. The CDR3 totals 18 residues. CDR3 DNA: TGTGCCAGCAGCCGTCGGCGGGTGGGCGCCACTGGCACAGATACGCAGTATTTT. Its protein product is CASSRRRVGATGTDTQYF.

The rearrangement links TRBV10-3 to TRBJ2-2; the match to TRBD1 covers 9 bases. J gave up 7 bases and V 8 bases, and 5 bases lay outside the gene matches. This CDR3 is built from 13 residues. The V gene's germline CDR1 is ENHRY and CDR2 SYGVKD. In DNA, the CDR3 is TGTGCCATCGGACAGGGGATTGGCGGGGAGCTGTTTTTT. Translating gives CAIGQGIGGELFF.

The rearrangement joins TRBV28 to TRBJ1-2; TRBD1 agrees at 7 bases. The CDR3 covers 16 residues. Germline assignment: CDR1 MDHEN and CDR2 SYDVKM. J gave up 0 bases and V 5 bases, and 9 bases lay outside the gene matches. The DNA of the CDR3 is TGTGCCAGCAGTGTACCGACAGGGCTAACTAACTATGGCTACACCTTC. Translating it yields CASSVPTGLTNYGYTF.

The chain carries TRBV7-8 and TRBJ2-7, with D possibly matching TRBD2 (5 bases). The length of the CDR3 is 16 residues. Germline values: CDR1 SGHVS, CDR2 FQNEAQ. The V end was cut by 5 bases, the J end by 3 bases, with 20 bases between. The CDR3 coding sequence is TGTGCCAGCAGCAACCCGTTCCGAAGCGGATTCTACGAGCAGTACTTC. It yields the protein CASSNPFRSGFYEQYF. The whole variable domain, remainder taken from reference TRBV7-8 and TRBJ2-7, is GAGVSQSPRYKVAKRGQDVALRCDPISGHVSLFWYQQALGQGPEFLTYFQNEAQLDKSGLPSDRFFAERPEGSVSTLKIQRTQQEDSAVYLCASSNPFRSGFYEQYFGPGTRLTVT.

The V gene is TRBV7-9, the J gene TRBJ1-3; D remains unclear. Germline V gives CDR1 SEHNR, CDR2 FQNEAQ (reference sequence). CDR3 size: 16 residues. The V and J ends lost 1 base and 2 bases respectively, with 12 bases between them. The CDR3 region is CASSLERAITGNTIYF. CDR3 coding DNA: TGTGCCAGCAGCTTAGAGCGGGCGATCACTGGAAACACCATATATTTT.

This clone has only a few counts. The V gene is TRBV27, the J gene TRBJ2-7; 10 positions match TRBD2. This CDR3 spans 15 amino acids. V lost 5 bases, J lost 2 bases, and 6 bases stayed unmatched. CDR1 is MNHEY, CDR2 SMNVEV, per germline (reference sequence). CDR3 nucleotide sequence: TGTGCCAGCAGTATAGAAGCGGGAGGGCCCTACGAGCAGTACTTC. Translation gives CASSIEAGGPYEQYF.

This clone has just one count. This chain's CDR3 is CASSPTGGGTDTQYF. Written as DNA, the CDR3 is TGTGCCAGCAGCCCTACTGGGGGAGGCACAGATACGCAGTATTTT. The chain combines TRBV7-3 with TRBJ2-3; TRBD1 or TRBD2 may be the D gene (5 bases each). The CDR3 is made up of 15 amino acids. Germline V gene data show CDR1 as SGHTA and CDR2 as FQGTGA. V was shortened by 5 bases and J by 1 base, with 13 bases between the two germline ends.